This T cell receptor beta chain was found in a study of blood T cell repertoires in COVID-19 (TCRdb year 2020). Background on the whole study: The collaborator samples originated in the United States, Italy and Spain and spanned the acute and convalescent phases of COVID-19. The repertoires were released in a freely available public database intended as a resource for research on the immune response to SARS-CoV-2. A de-identified subject ID, COVID-19 status, age in years and sex were almost always included in the sample metadata. Where HLA class I and class II types were available, the types were taken from metadata supplied by the sample provider, not from assay-based typing. The material from the prospective study consisted of cDNA or gDNA derived from T cells, B-cell-depleted T cells, or PBMCs. The samples were drawn from two sources: the first 160 participants of the ongoing ImmuneRACE study, and 1,254 subjects contributed by 6 global collaborators. Deeply sampled blood TCRbeta repertoires from subjects exposed to, actively infected with, or recovered from COVID-19 were included in the dataset. Broad study findings and their caveats: The quantity of clinical and demographic metadata differed by source and by participant and was supplied without curation.

The immunoSEQ Assay, a bias-controlled multiplex PCR, was used to amplify TCRbeta CDR3 regions from genomic DNA. The original pipeline was this. The number of nucleated cells in each sample was estimated by amplification of reference gene primers within the assay. To quantify the absolute abundance of each unique TCRbeta CDR3 rearrangement, sequence reads were collapsed and filtered. For each sample, productive Simpson clonality was calculated as the square root of Simpson's diversity index across productive rearrangements. TCRdb's version of the immuneACCESS table is confined to in-frame rearrangements and falls short of the full clone set. An unresolved V gene accounts for under half of the shortfall where checked; the remainder is of unknown origin. V and J calls and clone size are those listed in that table; D and trimming were worked out from the DNA. The sample yields some 30,000 clones; roughly nine tenths were counted once. Together, the top ten hold roughly 3.2% of the sample.

The CDR3 numbers 18 residues from cysteine through phenylalanine. The CDR3 DNA has 54 bases and is translated from base 1. At the junction V is shortened by 0 bases and J by 5 bases, with 20 bases in between. Notes on this clone: Its antigen specificity is not known. No base quality information exists; no much larger clone differs at one position.

Collaborating institutions collected whole blood in K2EDTA tubes following their own protocols. For TCRbeta analysis, collaborator samples were shipped as frozen whole blood, as isolated PBMCs, or as DNA extracted from either sample type. The chain uses TRBV23-1 and TRBJ2-1, with the D gene uncertain. TRBV23-1 is treated as an ORF (open reading frame) with a function not yet certain. The TCR comes from a human donor in a cohort sampled during active COVID-19. Sequencing used peripheral blood. The nucleotide sequence is TGCGCCAGCAGTCAATCGTGTGTTCTAGTCCTACGCCACAATGAGCAGTTCTTC. Its translation is CASSQSCVLVLRHNEQFF.